This paragraph reports one T cell receptor (beta chain). The CDR3 loop spans 15 amino acids. V was trimmed by 2 bases and J by 2 bases, leaving 10 bases between them. The V gene's germline CDR1 is SGHAT and CDR2 FQNNGV. This entry is derived from a study of blood T cell repertoires in COVID-19. As processed by the authors: Using reference gene primer amplification, nucleated cell counts were estimated. TCRdb's copy holds only in-frame clones and misses some; the assay was immunoSEQ multiplex PCR. V and J calls plus clone size are reproduced from that table; the DNA served to infer D and trimming. The sample has fewer than 250,000 clones; approximately 84% are singletons.

This receptor was identified in a woman aged 25 to 39 who had recovered from COVID-19. Specimen: PBMCs or T cells enriched from blood (not recorded which). The J gene is TRBJ1-3, the V gene TRBV11-2; D gene unclear. For the CDR3, the DNA is TGTGCCAGCAGCTTAATCTGGGCTCCTGGAAACACCATATATTTT. Translation: CASSLIWAPGNTIYF.